Included here is one TCR beta chain sequence, with context. A much more abundant neighbour one base away suggests this may be a read error. Time point of the sample: persistent/refractory GD, antithyroid drugs over 5 years with positive TRAb. Following extraction of RNA from PBMCs, that RNA was used to make the TCR library. Germline loops: CDR1 MNHNS, CDR2 SASEGT. The CDR3 loop spans 13 amino acids. With iRepertoire HTBI primers and Arm-PCR of CDR3 regions, TCR beta libraries were built. TCRdb reanalysed the multiplex PCR reads using MiXCR and keeps one entry per CDR3 protein. This sample carries around 500,000 distinct CDR3 sequences, under 25% of them seen once, and the ten largest clones take 7.8%. The data derive from a study of regulatory T cells in long-lasting Graves disease.

The sequence was obtained from a female donor with Graves disease. This specimen consisted of peripheral blood mononuclear cells (PBMCs), obtained when the disease was refractory, from a patient treated with antithyroid drugs. The chain links TRBV6-1 to TRBJ1-2; 9 bases align to TRBD1. CDR3 amino acids: CASSRDRVYGHTF. The CDR3, as DNA: TGTGCCAGCAGCAGGGACAGGGTTTATGGCCACACCTTC.